This T cell receptor (beta chain) originates from a study of neurological immune-mediated disorders (dated by TCRdb to between 2018 and 2021). Broadly, across the study: Among the 35 or so multiple sclerosis patients, approximately 30 had relapsing-remitting MS and 3 had secondary progressive MS. The study compared peripheral blood TCR-beta repertoires of HTLV-I-associated myelopathy (HAM/TSP) patients, multiple sclerosis patients and healthy controls using UMI-based sequencing. Of the roughly 70 subjects in the cohort, roughly 14 were HAM/TSP patients, around 34 were multiple sclerosis patients, and approximately 20 were healthy controls. The roughly 100 TCR-beta libraries covered PBMC samples along with longitudinal samples, technical triplicates, and paired sorted CD4+ and CD8+ T-cell subsets. What the study reported, not specific to this receptor: TCR clonal expansion was greatest in HAM/TSP patients and smallest in MS patients, who ranked below even healthy controls. Across subjects, expanded clones never shared an identical CDR3 amino acid sequence, which suggests that the TCR-beta repertoires in every group were private. The MS cluster was not associated with any clinical or MRI features, and the authors stated that larger cohorts are needed. Phylogenetic analysis grouped repertoires from 18 of 34 MS patients into a cluster of related CDR3 sequences, suggesting a possible repertoire-level signature.

This clonotype has at least ten counts. The antigen it recognizes is unknown. There are no base qualities to consult, and no much larger clone falls within one base. cDNA was synthesized by template-switch 5'RACE using a primer carrying a 10-nucleotide random unique molecular identifier by which each TCR transcript was tagged. Every sequencing run yielded over 200 million TCR-beta sequences covering 15-18 subjects. Total RNA was extracted with the RNeasy kit. TCR-beta VDJ regions were amplified with primers for the TCR constant region and the 5'RACE anchor, using the KAPA Real-time Library Amplification kit. Sample indexes and Illumina adaptors were added in a first PCR, and a second PCR then increased library yield. After Ampure bead purification, the TCR product of roughly 650 bp was size-selected on a 2% E-gel SizeSelection system. Library quality was checked on a Bioanalyzer, concentration was measured with Qubit, and libraries were quantified with the Kapa Library Quantification kit before pooling. Libraries were sequenced paired-end 2 x 150 bp on an Illumina HiSeq 2500. To increase sequence diversity, about 25-31% phiX was spiked into each library pool. Regarding the original processing steps: Quality-filtered reads were processed with the UMI-based MiGEC pipeline, which removed over 85% of raw TCR sequences during error correction. IMGT germline references were used for alignment of VDJ genes, and clonotypes were defined by a unique CDR3 amino acid sequence together with V-J genes. Clonal expansion, Shannon diversity and CDR3 relatedness were evaluated with VDJtools (CalcPairwiseDistances, ClusterSamples), while phylogenetic trees were built in CLCbio workbench. A clone was classed as expanded if it had 8 or more unique UMIs, a cutoff based on coefficient-of-variation modelling across technical triplicates. In TCRdb, the public reads were trimmed at Q25 with fastp and aligned with MiXCR, with productive beta chains retained. Every entry covers one CDR3 protein and lists the most common genes and DNA from its rows. These V and J calls are TCRdb output, not the study's own analysis. This sample lists 60,000 to 70,000 distinct CDR3 sequences; around 5.1% were detected once. The biggest ten clones account for about 5.3% of the sample.

For unsorted PBMC libraries, 2 million PBMCs were used after storage in RNAlater at -80 degrees C until RNA extraction. Multiple sclerosis patients were enrolled in a US clinical protocol under which disease progression was evaluated by magnetic resonance imaging. Peripheral blood was subjected to Ficoll-Hypaque density gradient centrifugation to isolate PBMCs, which were then cryopreserved in liquid nitrogen. From the cysteine through the phenylalanine, the CDR3 covers 15 amino acids. Only the CDR3 DNA is retained, 45 bases long and in frame from the first base. The junction shows trimming of 3 bases on V and 8 bases on J, plus 17 bases between the germline ends. CDR1 and CDR2 were assigned from the germline V gene as SGHTA and FQGNSA.

The sequence is built from TRBV7-2 and TRBJ2-1; the D gene is perhaps TRBD1 or TRBD2, as each covers 6 bases. This clonotype was obtained from a human donor with multiple sclerosis. The donor label of this sample is uncertain. The sequencing sample was made of PBMCs. In nucleotides, the sequence is TGTGCCAGCAGCTTGGGGGCTGCGGGGCGGGATGAGCAGTTCTTC. It specifies CASSLGAAGRDEQFF. Full variable domain (CDR3 extended with the reference TRBV7-2 and TRBJ2-1 proteins): GAGVSQSPSNKVTEKGKDVELRCDPISGHTALYWYRQSLGQGLEFLIYFQGNSAPDKSGLPSDRFSAERTGGSVSTLTIQRTQQEDSAVYLCASSLGAAGRDEQFFGPGTRLTVL.